The 22 T cell receptor beta chains listed next were all sequenced from one sample in a study of CD8+CD57+ T cells in acquired aplastic anemia (dated by TCRdb to the late 2010s). Sequencing relied on an Illumina HiSeq 2000. TCR beta VDJ combination and CDR3 sequence profiling used genomic DNA as the template. TCRdb trimmed the raw reads at Q25, called clones with MiXCR and kept productive beta chains. Each entry is one CDR3 protein sequence, shown with its most common DNA and genes. The sample table lists approximately 170,000 distinct CDR3 sequences, 50% to 55% of them with a count of one. In total, the top ten clones hold 16% of the sample. Sequencing was done on a sample of sorted CD4+, CD8+, or CD8+CD57+ T cells (not recorded which) from PBMCs. These receptors all stem from a human donor in good health, serving as a control.

The count of this clonotype is one. V gene TRBV3-1 combines with J gene TRBJ2-1; D call uncertain. Looked up from germline, CDR1 is LGHDT and CDR2 is YNNKEL (reference sequence). The ends were cut back, 0 bases at V and 8 bases at J, with 17 bases in the middle. The CDR3 is made up of 16 amino acids. As DNA, the CDR3 is TGTGCCAGCAGCCAAGATAGGAGTTCCATGGTCGATGAGCAGTTCTTC. Protein product: CASSQDRSSMVDEQFF.

This clonotype has a count of ten or more. The chain combines TRBV2 with TRBJ1-5; 9 positions match TRBD1. V was pared by 6 bases and J by 1 base, with 7 bases of the junction left unmatched. Germline V gene data show CDR1 as SNHLY and CDR2 as FYNNEI. The CDR3 sequence is 16 residues long. DNA of the CDR3: TGTGCCAGCAGAACCACAGGGGGCTTGAGCAATCAGCCCCAGCATTTT. It encodes CASRTTGGLSNQPQHF.

The table lists this clonotype with many counts. The chain is built from TRBV4-1 and TRBJ1-3; no definite D call. V was clipped by 1 base and J by 2 bases, with 18 bases between them. This CDR3 spans 18 amino acids. Germline V gives CDR1 MGHRA, CDR2 YSYEKL. The CDR3 spells CASSQVAPRGSAGNTIYF. DNA of the CDR3: TGCGCCAGCAGCCAAGTAGCCCCTCGAGGGAGCGCTGGAAACACCATATATTTT.

This clonotype occurred many times. The chain joins TRBV6-1 to TRBJ1-1; tentatively, D is TRBD1 (6 bases). Trimming left V 7 bases short and J 1 base short, with 16 bases between. The germline V gene encodes CDR1 MNHNS and CDR2 SASEGT. The CDR3 is 15 residues long. The DNA for the CDR3 is TGTGCCAGCAAGTGGAACAGGGCTACGAACACTGAAGCTTTCTTT. It encodes CASKWNRATNTEAFF.

The CDR3 reads CASRGQGAVEQYF. The CDR3 nucleotides read TGTGCCAGCAGAGGACAGGGGGCTGTTGAGCAGTACTTC. The V gene is TRBV2, the J gene TRBJ2-7, with TRBD1 matching over 11 bases. Per germline, CDR1 SNHLY and CDR2 FYNNEI. J lost 7 bases, V lost 6 bases, and 5 bases had no gene match. The CDR3 runs to 13 residues.

This chain links TRBV20-1 with TRBJ2-7; 8 bases agree with TRBD1. The tail of the sequence fits TRBJ2-5 better, so the J call may be wrong. The CDR3 is 14 amino acids. Germline V gene lookup returns CDR1 DFQATT and CDR2 SNEGSKA (reference sequence). CDR3: CSANPTGEQETQYF. The CDR3 region has the DNA TGCAGTGCTAACCCGACAGGGGAGCAAGAGACCCAGTACTTC.

The rearrangement links TRBV15 to TRBJ1-3, with 10 bases identical to TRBD1. The trim removed 3 bases at V and 8 bases at J, leaving 7 bases unmatched. The CDR3 sequence is 15 residues long. Germline V CDR1 and CDR2: LNHNV, YYDKDF (reference sequence). CDR3 nucleotides: TGTGCCACCAGCAGGGACAGGGGGTTTGAAGACACCATATATTTT. This sequence encodes CATSRDRGFEDTIYF. The full variable domain, in which reference TRBV15 and TRBJ1-3 provide the parts outside the CDR3, is DAMVIQNPRYQVTQFGKPVTLSCSQTLNHNVMYWYQQKSSQAPKLLFHYYDKDFNNEADTPDNFQSRRPNTSFCFLDIRSPGLGDTAMYLCATSRDRGFEDTIYFGEGSWLTVV.

This clonotype has just a few counts. The chain is built from TRBV7-6 and TRBJ2-7; D not certain. CDR3 length: 12 amino acids. Germline CDR1 reads SGHVS; CDR2 reads FNYEAQ. V was trimmed by 1 base and J by 4 bases, leaving 5 bases between them. The CDR3 DNA reads as TGTGCCAGCAGCTTAGACCAGTACGAGCAGTACTTC. Residues: CASSLDQYEQYF.

This clonotype was recorded at least ten times. The chain links TRBV5-1 to TRBJ1-1, with 9 bases that match TRBD1. Germline V lookup: CDR1 SGHRS, CDR2 YFSETQ. The trim removed 2 bases at V and 2 bases at J, leaving 4 bases unmatched. CDR3 length equals 15 residues. For the CDR3, the DNA is TGCGCCAGCAGCTTTGGACAGGGGCTCAACACTGAAGCTTTCTTT. Protein: CASSFGQGLNTEAFF.

The DNA of the CDR3 is TGTGCCAGCAGTCGGGACAGGGGGACAGCCAATTCACCCCTCCACTTT. Translating it yields CASSRDRGTANSPLHF. This chain connects TRBV2 to TRBJ1-6; the match to TRBD1 covers 11 bases. With V trimmed by 5 bases and J by 7 bases, 7 bases remained unmatched. In germline, CDR1 is SNHLY, CDR2 FYNNEI. This CDR3 contains 16 residues.

The V call is TRBV9, the J call TRBJ2-7, with 8 bases fitting TRBD1. This CDR3 region has 14 residues. J was trimmed by 3 bases and V by 4 bases; bases with no gene match: 6. Germline CDR1 SGDLS, CDR2 YYNGEE. CDR3 nucleotides: TGTGCCAGCAGCCGAACGGACAGGGACTACGAGCAGTACTTC. This gives the protein CASSRTDRDYEQYF.

Only one count was recorded for this clonotype. Its ends do not fully match the called genes, so a read error is possible. V usage is TRBV7-3 and J usage is TRBJ2-7; 11 bases map to TRBD1. The CDR3 has 15 residues. Germline CDR1 reads SGHTA; CDR2 reads FQGTGA. The CDR3 sequence is CASSVGGQGVYEQYF. The CDR3 DNA reads TGCGCCAGCAGCGTTGGGGGACAGGGGGTCTACGAGCAGTACTTC.

This clonotype has a handful of counts. The J gene is TRBJ1-2, the V gene TRBV10-3, with D possibly being TRBD1 (6 bases). The CDR3 totals 13 residues. In germline, CDR1 is ENHRY, CDR2 SYGVKD. V lost 6 bases to trimming and J lost 4 bases, with 12 bases between them. The CDR3 coding sequence is TGTGCCATCAGCCCCGGGGGCGGCTATGGCTACACCTTC. Translated: CAISPGGGYGYTF.

The rearrangement joins TRBV7-9 to TRBJ2-7, with D perhaps TRBD2 (5 bases). The germline V gene has CDR1 SEHNR and CDR2 FQNEAQ (reference sequence). This CDR3 is built from 13 residues. Trimming stripped 5 bases from V and 3 bases from J, with 11 bases between. The CDR3 DNA reads as TGTGCCAGCAGCCCGTCGACTAACTACGAGCAGTACTTC. It translates to CASSPSTNYEQYF.

V and J are TRBV7-9 and TRBJ1-6; weak D call: TRBD1 (5 bases). Germline V gives CDR1 SEHNR, CDR2 FQNEAQ (reference sequence). The CDR3 consists of 14 residues. V lost 5 bases, J lost 7 bases, and 12 bases lay in between. CDR3: CASSPLRGNSPLHF. DNA of the CDR3: TGTGCCAGCAGCCCACTACGGGGCAATTCACCCCTCCACTTT.

V and J are TRBV7-9 and TRBJ2-4, with a possible D match to TRBD2 (7 bases). Per the germline V gene, CDR1 is SEHNR and CDR2 is FQNEAQ (reference sequence). The CDR3 contains 14 residues. The V end lost 1 base, the J end lost 12 bases, and 16 bases lay between the germline ends. The chain's CDR3 is CASSLGSGGSNQYF. CDR3 nucleotides: TGTGCCAGCAGCTTAGGATCGGGGGGCAGCAATCAGTACTTC.

V is TRBV7-2 and J is TRBJ1-5, with 8 bases lining up with TRBD1. Trimming took 5 bases from V and 3 from J; bases not matched to a gene: 9. The CDR3 extends over 16 amino acids. Germline V gives CDR1 SGHTA, CDR2 FQGNSA. In nucleotides, the CDR3 is TGTGCCAGCAGCCCCAGGACAGGGCTGGTCAATCAGCCCCAGCATTTT. Its protein product is CASSPRTGLVNQPQHF.

This clonotype was observed at least ten times. V gene TRBV12-3 or TRBV12-4 combines with J gene TRBJ2-2; D gene ambiguous. The CDR3 covers 13 residues. Trimming cost V 6 bases and J 2 bases, with 7 bases left between them. CDR3 nucleotide sequence: TGTGCCAGCAGCCGCCATAACACCGGGGAGCTGTTTTTT. It is translated as CASSRHNTGELFF.

The gene calls are TRBV2 and TRBJ1-5; 9 bases line up with TRBD1. Germline loops: CDR1 SNHLY, CDR2 FYNNEI. Trimming at V came to 6 bases and at J to 3 bases, leaving 9 bases not matched to a gene. This CDR3 contains 16 residues. For the CDR3, the DNA is TGTGCCAGCAGGGAGGGAGGGACAGGGTTCAATCAGCCCCAGCATTTT. This encodes CASREGGTGFNQPQHF.

This clonotype was recorded at least ten times. CDR3 residues: CASSDGAGLVSTEAFF. The CDR3 coding sequence is TGTGCCAGCAGTGATGGGGCAGGGTTGGTGAGCACTGAAGCTTTCTTT. This sequence joins TRBV6-1 and TRBJ1-1; a possible D gene is TRBD1 (5 bases). The germline V gene has CDR1 MNHNS and CDR2 SASEGT. Trimming removed 3 bases at V and 4 bases at J, with 18 bases between. This CDR3 contains 16 residues.

The CDR3: CASSAPGREINEQFF. The CDR3 region has the DNA TGTGCCAGCAGCGCTCCGGGACGGGAAATCAATGAGCAGTTCTTC. The rearrangement links TRBV7-9 to TRBJ2-1, with D perhaps being TRBD1 or TRBD2 (5 bases each). V lost 5 bases and J lost 6, with 17 bases in between. CDR3 length: 15 residues. CDR1 is SEHNR and CDR2 is FQNEAQ in the germline V gene (reference sequence).

This clonotype was picked up a small number of times. The V gene is TRBV29-1, the J gene TRBJ2-7, with 9 bases matching TRBD1. Germline-derived CDR1 and CDR2 are SQVTM and ANQGSEA. This CDR3 has 16 residues. The V gene end was trimmed by 4 bases and the J gene end by 1 base; junction bases not matched to a gene: 11. In nucleotides, the CDR3 is TGCAGCGTTGGAGTAGTGGGGACAGGGAGTTCCTACGAGCAGTACTTC. Translated, it gives CSVGVVGTGSSYEQYF.